The present T cell receptor (beta chain) was sequenced within a study of T cells in Graves' hyperthyroidism and ophthalmopathy. TCR beta CDR3 region amplification was performed from RNA transcripts. During a first-round RT-PCR of the TCR CDR3, the HTBI primer set was used. TCRdb recomputed calls from the multiplex PCR reads with MiXCR, one row per CDR3 protein. This sample has about 600,000 distinct CDR3 sequences, with 11% to 15% found just once. This clonotype was counted many times. The CDR3 consists of 15 residues. V was pared by 10 bases and J by 1 base, with 19 bases between. Germline assignment: CDR1 MNHNS and CDR2 SASEGT.

This receptor was identified in a woman under 30 with Graves' ophthalmopathy. The chain couples TRBV6-1 to TRBJ2-5; D remains unclear. The sequencing sample was made of blood. The DNA for the CDR3 is TGTGCCACCTCGGTTGACTCCCAACTCCAAGAGACCCAGTACTTC. Translating it yields CATSVDSQLQETQYF.